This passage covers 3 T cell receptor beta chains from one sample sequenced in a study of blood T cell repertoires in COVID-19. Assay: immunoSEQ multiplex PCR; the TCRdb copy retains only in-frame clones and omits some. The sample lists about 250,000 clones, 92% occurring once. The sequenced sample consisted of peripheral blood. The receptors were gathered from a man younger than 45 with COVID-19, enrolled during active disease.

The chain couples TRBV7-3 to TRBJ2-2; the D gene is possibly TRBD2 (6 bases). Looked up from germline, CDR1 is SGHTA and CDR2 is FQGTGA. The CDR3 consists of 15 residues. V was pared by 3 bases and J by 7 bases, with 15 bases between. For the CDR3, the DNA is TGTGCCAGCAGCTTCCTTGCGGGGCGGGGCGGGGAGCTGTTTTTT. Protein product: CASSFLAGRGGELFF.

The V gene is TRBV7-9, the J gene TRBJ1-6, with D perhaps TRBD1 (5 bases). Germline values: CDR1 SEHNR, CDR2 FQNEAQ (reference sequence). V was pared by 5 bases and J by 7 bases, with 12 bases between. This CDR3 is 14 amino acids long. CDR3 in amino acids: CASSVTAGNSPLHF. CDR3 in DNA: TGTGCCAGCAGCGTGACAGCAGGGAATTCACCCCTCCACTTT.

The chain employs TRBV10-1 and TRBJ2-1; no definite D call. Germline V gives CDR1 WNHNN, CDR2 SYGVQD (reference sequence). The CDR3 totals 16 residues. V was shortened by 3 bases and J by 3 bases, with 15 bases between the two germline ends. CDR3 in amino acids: CASSEAMVKNYNEQFF. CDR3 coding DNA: TGCGCCAGCAGTGAAGCGATGGTAAAAAACTACAATGAGCAGTTCTTC.